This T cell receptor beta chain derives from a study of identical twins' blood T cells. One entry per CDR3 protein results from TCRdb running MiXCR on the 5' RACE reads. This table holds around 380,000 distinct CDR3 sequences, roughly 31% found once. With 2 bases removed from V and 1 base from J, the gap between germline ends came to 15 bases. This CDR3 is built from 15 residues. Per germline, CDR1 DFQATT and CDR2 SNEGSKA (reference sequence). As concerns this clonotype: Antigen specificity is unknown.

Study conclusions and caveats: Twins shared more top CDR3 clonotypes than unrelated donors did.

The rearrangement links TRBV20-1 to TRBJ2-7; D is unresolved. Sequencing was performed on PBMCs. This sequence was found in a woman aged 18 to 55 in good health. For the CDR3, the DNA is TGCAGTGCTAGACCCCTTCATCTAGATTCCTACGAGCAGTACTTC. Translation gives CSARPLHLDSYEQYF.